The 14 T cell receptor beta chains below all came from one sample that was sequenced in a study of vaccination and CD4 T cells after COVID-19. As to treatment: approximately nine-day PBMC culture with coronavirus spike peptide pools or control peptides (ViraFEST assay). Prior to the COVID-19 pandemic (2011-2018), the unexposed donor's CD4+ T cells were collected. Their target antigens are unknown. Sequencing of the DNA from cultured CD4+ T cells was carried out with the Oncomine TCR Beta short-read assay. TCRdb re-analysed the PCR reads in MiXCR, keeping a single row per CDR3 protein. The sample yields around 7,100 distinct CDR3 sequences, over 45% seen once. Sequencing was carried out using CD4+ T cells from blood, cultured in vitro. The receptors derive from a human donor in good health.

The rearrangement links TRBV19 to TRBJ1-1; 8 bases agree with TRBD1. With V trimmed by 10 bases and J by 4 bases, 14 bases remained unmatched. The CDR3 covers 15 residues. Germline-derived CDR1 and CDR2 are LNHDA and SQIVND (reference sequence). The CDR3 DNA follows: TGTGCCACCGAAGCAGGGGGCGGTGAGAGCACTGAAGCTTTCTTT. This gives the protein CATEAGGGESTEAFF.

This chain connects TRBV18 to TRBJ2-5; 9 bases agree with TRBD2. This CDR3 has 15 residues. V shed 0 bases, J shed 6 bases, and the junction held 5 bases outside the gene matches. Germline V CDR1 and CDR2: KGHSH, LQKENI. In DNA form, the CDR3 reads TGTGCCAGCTCACCACCCGCGGGGGGGATAAAGACCCAGTACTTC. Amino acid sequence: CASSPPAGGIKTQYF.

The chain has TRBV6-2 or TRBV6-3 and TRBJ2-7, with 9 bases identical to TRBD1. Per the germline V gene, CDR1 is MNHEY and CDR2 is SVGEGT. This CDR3 has 16 amino acids. J was trimmed by 0 bases and V by 4 bases; bases with no gene match: 7. The CDR3 region is CASSSLAGQGSYEQYF. CDR3 in DNA: TGTGCCAGCAGTTCGTTGGCGGGACAGGGCTCCTACGAGCAGTACTTC.

This clonotype was detected only a few times. The J gene is TRBJ1-6, the V gene TRBV19; D is ambiguous. Germline V lookup: CDR1 LNHDA, CDR2 SQIVND (reference sequence). Deletions cut 6 bases from V and 5 bases from J, with 11 bases between. There are 14 residues in the CDR3. CDR3 DNA: TGTGCCAGTAGCACCAAGTCCAATAATTCACCCCTCCACTTT. It translates to CASSTKSNNSPLHF.

The chain is built from TRBV11-2 and TRBJ1-3, with D perhaps TRBD1 (5 bases). Trimming cost V 5 bases and J 0 bases, with 11 bases left between them. Germline V gene sequence: CDR1 SGHAT, CDR2 FQNNGV. The CDR3 is 15 residues long. CDR3 nucleotide sequence: TGTGCCAGCAGCATTCAGGGCTACTCTGGAAACACCATATATTTT. It encodes CASSIQGYSGNTIYF.

The genes are TRBV19 and TRBJ2-1; D not certain. Germline CDR1 and CDR2: LNHDA and SQIVND (reference sequence). This CDR3 spans 15 amino acids. The V gene lost 2 bases and the J gene lost 3 bases, with 11 bases spanning the gap. CDR3 residues: CASSIRAVNYNEQFF. CDR3 in DNA: TGTGCCAGTAGTATAAGAGCCGTCAACTACAATGAGCAGTTCTTC.

This rearrangement joins TRBV5-1 to TRBJ2-5; D remains unclear. CDR1 is SGHRS and CDR2 is YFSETQ in the germline V gene. CDR3 length: 11 residues. Trimming removed 0 bases from V and 5 bases from J, with 2 bases in between. CDR3 nucleotides: TGCGCCAGCAGCTTGGAGGAGACCCAGTACTTC. This gives the protein CASSLEETQYF.

V is TRBV6-2 or TRBV6-3 and J is TRBJ1-6; D gene unclear. There are 15 residues in the CDR3. Germline CDR1 reads MNHEY; CDR2 reads SVGEGT. Trimming left V 6 bases short and J 4 bases short, with 13 bases between. As DNA, the CDR3 is TGTGCCAGCAGGGGATCGGGCGGTTATAATTCACCCCTCCACTTT. Amino acids: CASRGSGGYNSPLHF.

The chain couples TRBV12-3 or TRBV12-4 to TRBJ1-1, with 11 positions matching TRBD1. The CDR3 is 12 residues long. Trimming at V came to 7 bases and at J to 7 bases, leaving 2 bases not matched to a gene. The CDR3 sequence is CASTGTGGEAFF. The CDR3 nucleotides are TGTGCCAGCACCGGGACAGGGGGTGAAGCTTTCTTT.

The rearrangement joins TRBV28 to TRBJ1-5; D may be TRBD1 (5 bases). The germline V and J ends were trimmed by 8 bases and 3 bases, with 14 bases remaining between them. The CDR3 loop spans 14 amino acids. CDR1 MDHEN and CDR2 SYDVKM come from the germline V gene. CDR3 sequence reads: CASRKMTDNQPQHF. The DNA of the CDR3 is TGTGCCAGCCGGAAAATGACAGACAATCAGCCCCAGCATTTT.

The rearrangement uses TRBV4-1 and TRBJ1-2; 10 positions agree with TRBD1. CDR3 length: 16 amino acids. V trimming: 3 bases; J trimming: 5 bases; junction bases outside the gene matches: 9. Germline CDR1 is MGHRA and CDR2 is YSYEKL. CDR3 coding DNA: TGCGCCAGCAGCCAGGCCGGGACAGGGGATGGGTATGGCTACACCTTC. The encoded protein is CASSQAGTGDGYGYTF.

The chain couples TRBV20-1 to TRBJ2-3, with no clear D. The CDR3 has 14 amino acids. Germline assignment: CDR1 DFQATT and CDR2 SNEGSKA (reference sequence). Trimming cost V 6 bases and J 2 bases, with 15 bases left between them. This CDR3 reads CSAVPGWDTDTQYF. CDR3 bases: TGCAGTGCCGTCCCGGGTTGGGACACAGATACGCAGTATTTT.

The V gene is TRBV20-1, the J gene TRBJ1-5, with a weak D call TRBD1 (5 bases). The length of the CDR3 is 12 residues. Germline CDR1 is DFQATT and CDR2 is SNEGSKA (reference sequence). Trimming stripped 3 bases from V and 4 bases from J, with 7 bases between. Here the CDR3 DNA reads TGCAGTGCTAGGACAGAGAATCAGCCCCAGCATTTT. Translated: CSARTENQPQHF.

This clonotype was observed a few times. This rearrangement joins TRBV5-4 to TRBJ1-2, with D maybe TRBD1 (5 bases). V lost 4 bases and J 5 bases, leaving 21 bases between the germline ends. CDR1 SGHNT and CDR2 YYREEE come from the germline V gene (reference sequence). This CDR3 contains 16 residues. CDR3 region: CASSQLSTGQLYGYTF. In DNA, the CDR3 is TGTGCCAGCAGCCAACTCAGCACAGGACAATTATATGGCTACACCTTC.